This record concerns one TCR beta chain sequence. The sample comes from a study of memory CD4+ T cells and cytomegalovirus serostatus. Single viable CD3+CD4+CD8-CD45RO+ cells were sorted as the memory CD4+ T cells. CDR3 length equals 17 residues. Per germline, CDR1 KGHSH and CDR2 LQKENI. V dropped 3 bases and J dropped 6; count of bases not matched to a gene: 9. The protocol was immunoSEQ multiplex PCR, while the TCRdb copy is restricted to in-frame clones and leaves out a portion. The repertoire holds some 66,000 clones, more than 75% seen once, with 4% to 5% in the top ten. The receptor comes from an adult in good health and CMV-seropositive. The V and J genes are TRBV18 and TRBJ1-5, with 12 bases fitting TRBD1. Sequencing used memory CD4+ T cells from blood. The CDR3: CASSPPQGQGASQPQHF. DNA of the CDR3: TGTGCCAGCTCACCCCCTCAGGGACAGGGGGCTAGTCAGCCCCAGCATTTT.